This T cell receptor (beta chain) was obtained from a study of beta chain features in type 1 diabetes. On the study more broadly: Cells sorted and examined across all samples totaled more than 95,000,000.

Study outcomes and limitations: Patients' naive, central memory and regulatory TCRB repertoires appeared more alike than those of healthy donors.

cDNA synthesis used the whole RNA isolate, giving expressed TCRB sequences. The table came from immunoSEQ multiplex PCR; TCRdb's copy has only in-frame clones and leaves some out. Among 130,000 to 150,000 clones listed, 9.2% were seen once. With regard to this clone: Its antigen remains unidentified.

From germline, CDR1 is SGHRS and CDR2 YFSETQ. Trimming removed 1 base from V and 4 bases from J, with 8 bases in between. The CDR3 spans 13 residues. This TCR derives from a man younger than 35 in good health. The sample comprised central memory CD4+ T cells from blood. V is TRBV5-1 and J is TRBJ1-2, with D perhaps TRBD1 (5 bases). This chain's CDR3 is CASSLQDTYGYTF. The CDR3 bases are TGCGCCAGCAGCTTGCAGGACACCTATGGCTACACCTTC.